These 12 T cell receptor beta chains were all obtained from the same sample, sequenced in a study of control samples from healthy donors and cancer patients. Only in-frame clones appear in the TCRdb table, and some are missing; sequencing was by immunoSEQ multiplex PCR. The sample shows 120,000 or so clones, about 95% of them seen only once. Sequencing was done on a sample of blood. The receptor source for this set is a man aged 25-45 years in good health.

This chain connects TRBV24-1 to TRBJ2-1, with D tentatively TRBD2 (5 bases). Germline V gene sequence: CDR1 KGHDR, CDR2 SFDVKD. Trimming left V 9 bases short and J 8 bases short, with 19 bases between. This CDR3 spans 14 amino acids. This CDR3 is CATSMASSVHEQFF. The CDR3 DNA reads as TGTGCCACCTCCATGGCTAGCAGTGTCCATGAGCAGTTCTTC.

V gene TRBV19 combines with J gene TRBJ2-5; D is uncertain. CDR3 length equals 13 residues. From germline, CDR1 is LNHDA and CDR2 SQIVND (reference sequence). V gave up 1 base and J gave up 3 bases, with 6 bases separating them. CDR3 residues: CASSIGTEETQYF. Here the CDR3 DNA reads TGTGCCAGTAGTATAGGAACGGAAGAGACCCAGTACTTC. Supplemented by reference TRBV19 and TRBJ2-5, the full variable domain reads DGGITQSPKYLFRKEGQNVTLSCEQNLNHDAMYWYRQDPGQGLRLIYYSQIVNDFQKGDIAEGYSVSREKKESFPLTVTSAQKNPTAFYLCASSIGTEETQYFGPGTRLLVL.

The chain combines TRBV11-2 with TRBJ1-2; D not resolved. CDR1 is SGHAT and CDR2 is FQNNGV in the germline V gene. The CDR3 covers 13 residues. Trimming shortened V by 5 bases and J by 4 bases, and 11 bases separated the two germline ends. DNA of the CDR3: TGTGCCAGCAGCCCGGACTCGACCTATGGCTACACCTTC. This codes for CASSPDSTYGYTF. Supplemented by reference TRBV11-2 and TRBJ1-2, the full variable domain reads EAGVAQSPRYKIIEKRQSVAFWCNPISGHATLYWYQQILGQGPKLLIQFQNNGVVDDSQLPKDRFSAERLKGVDSTLKIQPAKLEDSAVYLCASSPDSTYGYTFGSGTRLTVV.

CDR3 region: CASSTSSGEKLFF. In DNA form, the CDR3 reads TGTGCCAGCAGTACTTCTAGTGGGGAAAAACTGTTTTTT. The chain joins TRBV11-2 to TRBJ1-4; D is ambiguous. Germline V CDR1 and CDR2: SGHAT, FQNNGV. V lost 6 bases and J 8 bases, leaving 13 bases between the germline ends. CDR3 size: 13 residues. The complete variable domain, with remaining parts taken from reference TRBV11-2 and TRBJ1-4, reads EAGVAQSPRYKIIEKRQSVAFWCNPISGHATLYWYQQILGQGPKLLIQFQNNGVVDDSQLPKDRFSAERLKGVDSTLKIQPAKLEDSAVYLCASSTSSGEKLFFGSGTQLSVL.

This chain connects TRBV28 to TRBJ1-1; D perhaps matches TRBD1 (5 bases). Trimming took off 4 bases at V and 6 bases at J, with 12 bases between the two ends. The CDR3 consists of 13 residues. Looked up from germline, CDR1 is MDHEN and CDR2 is SYDVKM. CDR3 sequence (DNA): TGTGCCAGCAGTTCCGGTGGGGGGTCTGAAGCTTTCTTT. Protein sequence: CASSSGGGSEAFF.

V and J are TRBV5-1 and TRBJ2-5; tentative D call: TRBD1 (7 bases). Germline CDR1 is SGHRS and CDR2 is YFSETQ. V was shortened by 0 bases and J by 1 base, with 16 bases between the two germline ends. The length of the CDR3 is 17 residues. The DNA of the CDR3 is TGCGCCAGCAGCTTGGGCGGGGTCAGGGGGTCCCAAGAGACCCAGTACTTC. Its translation is CASSLGGVRGSQETQYF.

The V call is TRBV18, the J call TRBJ2-3; D is uncertain. The CDR3 totals 13 residues. Germline assignment: CDR1 KGHSH and CDR2 LQKENI. V was trimmed by 4 bases and J by 5 bases, leaving 10 bases between them. The CDR3: CASSRVVGDTQYF. The DNA of the CDR3 is TGTGCCAGCTCACGGGTCGTGGGAGATACGCAGTATTTT.

The chain joins TRBV6-6 to TRBJ2-6; 7 positions agree with TRBD1. Germline-derived CDR1 and CDR2 are MNHNY and SVGAGI (reference sequence). The V and J ends lost 5 bases and 0 bases, in that order; junction bases with no gene match: 13. This CDR3 has 19 amino acids. The CDR3 loop is CASSQQGQSSYSGANVLTF. CDR3 sequence (DNA): TGTGCCAGCAGTCAACAGGGACAGTCTTCTTACTCTGGGGCCAACGTCCTGACTTTC.

V usage is TRBV6-2 or TRBV6-3 and J usage is TRBJ2-1, with 8 bases that match TRBD1. The CDR3 has 15 amino acids. The V and J ends lost 5 bases and 4 bases, in that order; junction bases with no gene match: 7. Germline V gene data show CDR1 as MNHEY and CDR2 as SVGEGT. The CDR3 nucleotides read TGTGCCAGCAGTCGCACCGGGACAGGATACAATGAGCAGTTCTTC. Translating it yields CASSRTGTGYNEQFF.

This sequence joins TRBV12-3 or TRBV12-4 and TRBJ2-7; 7 bases match TRBD1. The CDR3 is made up of 12 amino acids. The V gene end was trimmed by 3 bases and the J gene end by 6 bases; junction bases not matched to a gene: 2. The CDR3 sequence is CASSLTGREQYF. The CDR3 coding sequence is TGTGCCAGCAGTTTGACAGGGCGCGAGCAGTACTTC.

Only a few counts were recorded for this clone. In nucleotides, the CDR3 is TGCGCCAGCAGCCCCGTGGGGCTCGCACAAGAGACCCAGTACTTC. It encodes CASSPVGLAQETQYF. The chain joins TRBV4-1 to TRBJ2-5, with D possibly being TRBD1 (5 bases). In germline, CDR1 is MGHRA, CDR2 YSYEKL. The germline V and J ends were trimmed by 4 bases and 2 bases, with 14 bases remaining between them. This CDR3 spans 15 amino acids.

This chain links TRBV3-1 (or the pseudogene TRBV3-2) with TRBJ1-4, with D hard to call. The CDR3 is 14 residues long. CDR1 is LGHDT and CDR2 is YNNKEL in the germline V gene (reference sequence). V shed 4 bases and J shed 8 bases, with 14 bases lying between them. The CDR3 loop reads CASSPPPQGEKLFF. The CDR3 DNA follows: TGTGCCAGCAGCCCGCCCCCACAAGGGGAAAAACTGTTTTTT.